This T cell receptor (beta chain) stems from a study of blood T cell repertoires in COVID-19. Assay: immunoSEQ multiplex PCR; the TCRdb copy retains only in-frame clones and omits some. The sample has around 70,000 clones, roughly 78% seen once. The V gene's germline CDR1 is SQVTM and CDR2 ANQGSEA. The V gene lost 7 bases and the J gene lost 0 bases, with 16 bases spanning the gap. The CDR3 is 16 amino acids. This clone was counted between two and nine times. The sequenced sample consisted of peripheral blood. This TCR was recovered from a human donor in a cohort sampled during active COVID-19. The chain carries TRBV29-1 and TRBJ2-6; D perhaps matches TRBD1 (6 bases). CDR3 nucleotide sequence: TGCAGCGCCCGGGACACCGACGGCTCTGGGGCCAACGTCCTGACTTTC. It translates to CSARDTDGSGANVLTF.